This T cell receptor beta chain comes out of a study of T cells in Graves' hyperthyroidism and ophthalmopathy. Findings and limits, study-wide: Blood shared most expanded thyroid clonotypes above 0.001.

CDR1 is MNHEY, CDR2 SVGAGI, per germline. Trimming left V 2 bases short and J 8 bases short, with 12 bases between. This CDR3 has 13 residues. This clonotype came up many times. Its target is unknown. Uncontrolled infection, other autoimmune disease, pregnancy or lactation led to exclusion. TCR beta CDR3 region amplification was performed from RNA transcripts. When the TCR CDR3 underwent first-round RT-PCR, the HTBI primer set was used. TCRdb analysed the multiplex PCR reads with MiXCR anew, one entry per CDR3 protein. This table holds more than 350,000 distinct CDR3 sequences, about a sixth found once.

The sequence came from a woman in her 30s with Graves' hyperthyroidism that later progressed to Graves' ophthalmopathy. Sequenced sample: blood. The genes are TRBV6-5 and TRBJ1-1; possible D gene TRBD1, 6 bases. This CDR3 is CASSYGGGREAFF. Written as DNA, the CDR3 is TGTGCCAGCAGTTACGGTGGGGGCAGGGAAGCTTTCTTT.